This T cell receptor beta chain originates from a study of blood T cell repertoires in COVID-19. Study-wide context: Sites across the United States, Italy and Spain contributed samples from acute and convalescent COVID-19. T cells, B-cell-depleted T cells, or PBMCs supplied cDNA or gDNA.

Original methodology: Quantification of nucleated cells was approximated via reference gene primer amplification. Generated by immunoSEQ multiplex PCR, the TCRdb table keeps only in-frame clones and is missing some. V and J calls plus clone size are reproduced from that table; the DNA served to infer D and trimming. The table records some 290,000 clones, 81% of them present only once. V gave up 0 bases and J gave up 0 bases, with 29 bases separating them. From germline, CDR1 is LGHNT and CDR2 FRNRAP. This CDR3 has 23 residues. Input material: peripheral blood. The V call is TRBV12-5, the J call TRBJ1-4; possibly TRBD1 for D (5 bases). The TCR was taken from an older woman with active or convalescent COVID-19. The CDR3 sequence is CASGLVLGTHPFEDFATNEKLFF. The CDR3 DNA sequence: TGTGCTAGTGGTTTGGTACTCGGGACTCACCCCTTCGAAGATTTTGCAACTAATGAAAAACTGTTTTTT.